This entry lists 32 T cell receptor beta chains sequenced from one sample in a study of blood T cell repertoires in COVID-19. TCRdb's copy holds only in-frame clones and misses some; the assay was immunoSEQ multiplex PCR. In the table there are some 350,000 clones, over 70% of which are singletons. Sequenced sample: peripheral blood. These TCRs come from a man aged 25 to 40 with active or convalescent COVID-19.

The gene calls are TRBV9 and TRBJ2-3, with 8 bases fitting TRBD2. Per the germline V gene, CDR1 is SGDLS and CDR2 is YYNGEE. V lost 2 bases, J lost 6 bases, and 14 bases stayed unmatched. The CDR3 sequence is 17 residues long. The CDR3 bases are TGTGCCAGCAGCGTCTCCCTGTCGGGGGGGGACCAGGATACGCAGTATTTT. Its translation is CASSVSLSGGDQDTQYF.

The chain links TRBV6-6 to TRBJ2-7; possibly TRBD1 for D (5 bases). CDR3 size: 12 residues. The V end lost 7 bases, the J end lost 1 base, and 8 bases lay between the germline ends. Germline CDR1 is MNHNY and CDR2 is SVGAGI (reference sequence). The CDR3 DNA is TGTGCCAGCAAGCAGGGATCCTACGAGCAGTACTTC. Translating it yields CASKQGSYEQYF.

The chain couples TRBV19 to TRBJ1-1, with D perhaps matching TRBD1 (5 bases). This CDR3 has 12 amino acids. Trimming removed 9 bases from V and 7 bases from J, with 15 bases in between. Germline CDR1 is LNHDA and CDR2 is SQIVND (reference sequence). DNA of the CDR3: TGTGCCAGCAGAAGTGGGCAGGGTGAAGCTTTCTTT. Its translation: CASRSGQGEAFF. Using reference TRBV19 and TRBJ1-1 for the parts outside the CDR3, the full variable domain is DGGITQSPKYLFRKEGQNVTLSCEQNLNHDAMYWYRQDPGQGLRLIYYSQIVNDFQKGDIAEGYSVSREKKESFPLTVTSAQKNPTAFYLCASRSGQGEAFFGQGTRLTVV.

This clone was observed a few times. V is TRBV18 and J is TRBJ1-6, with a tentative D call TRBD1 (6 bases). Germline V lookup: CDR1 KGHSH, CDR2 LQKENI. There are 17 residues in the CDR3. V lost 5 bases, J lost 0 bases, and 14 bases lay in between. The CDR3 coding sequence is TGTGCCAGCTCAACCCAGAGGGGGAGCTCCTATAATTCACCCCTCCACTTT. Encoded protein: CASSTQRGSSYNSPLHF.

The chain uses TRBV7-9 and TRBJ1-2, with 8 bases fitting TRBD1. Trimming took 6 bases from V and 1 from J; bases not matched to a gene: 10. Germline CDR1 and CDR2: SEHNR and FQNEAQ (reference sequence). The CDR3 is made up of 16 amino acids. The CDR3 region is CASSRQGILVNYGYTF. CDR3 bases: TGTGCCAGCAGTCGACAGGGGATTCTAGTTAACTATGGCTACACCTTC. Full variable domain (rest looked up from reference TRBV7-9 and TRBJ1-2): DTGVSQNPRHKITKRGQNVTFRCDPISEHNRLYWYRQTLGQGPEFLTYFQNEAQLEKSRLLSDRFSAERPKGSFSTLEIQRTEQGDSAMYLCASSRQGILVNYGYTFGSGTRLTVV.

CDR3 sequence (DNA): TGTGCCTGGAGTGTAGGGGTCGAAGAGACCCAGTACTTC. It encodes CAWSVGVEETQYF. The chain employs TRBV30 and TRBJ2-5, with D perhaps TRBD1 (5 bases). This CDR3 contains 13 residues. Germline values: CDR1 GTSNPN, CDR2 SVGIG (reference sequence). V dropped 0 bases and J dropped 3 bases, with 8 bases sitting between them.

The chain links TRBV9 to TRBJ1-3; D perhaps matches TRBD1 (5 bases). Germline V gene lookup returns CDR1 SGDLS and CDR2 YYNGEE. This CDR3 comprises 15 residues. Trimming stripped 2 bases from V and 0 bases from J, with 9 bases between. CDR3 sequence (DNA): TGTGCCAGCAGCGTCCAGGGTACCTCTGGAAACACCATATATTTT. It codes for CASSVQGTSGNTIYF.

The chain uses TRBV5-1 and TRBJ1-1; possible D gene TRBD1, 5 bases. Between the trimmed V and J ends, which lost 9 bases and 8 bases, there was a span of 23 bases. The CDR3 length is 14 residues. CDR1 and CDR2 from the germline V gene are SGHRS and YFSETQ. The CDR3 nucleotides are TGCGCCACCCCGGGGGGTAGGGGCGTTAGGGAAGCTTTCTTT. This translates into CATPGGRGVREAFF.

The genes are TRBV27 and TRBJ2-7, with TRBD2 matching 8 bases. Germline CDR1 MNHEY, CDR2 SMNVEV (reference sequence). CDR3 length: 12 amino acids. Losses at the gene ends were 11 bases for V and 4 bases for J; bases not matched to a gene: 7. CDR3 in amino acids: CASRAGAYEQYF. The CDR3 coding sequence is TGTGCCTCCCGAGCGGGAGCTTACGAGCAGTACTTC.

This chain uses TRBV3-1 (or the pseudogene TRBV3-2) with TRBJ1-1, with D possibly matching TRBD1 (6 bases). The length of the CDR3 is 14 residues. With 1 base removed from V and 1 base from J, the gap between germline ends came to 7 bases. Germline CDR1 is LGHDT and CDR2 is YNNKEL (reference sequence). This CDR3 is CASSQVGGNTEAFF. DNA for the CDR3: TGTGCCAGCAGCCAAGTAGGGGGGAACACTGAAGCTTTCTTT.

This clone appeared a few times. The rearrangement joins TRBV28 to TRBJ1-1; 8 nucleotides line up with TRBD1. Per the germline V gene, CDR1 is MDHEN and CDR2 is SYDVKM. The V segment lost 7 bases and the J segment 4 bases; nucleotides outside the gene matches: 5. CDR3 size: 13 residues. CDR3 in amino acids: CASIRTGSTEAFF. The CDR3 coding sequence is TGTGCCAGCATCCGGACAGGGAGCACTGAAGCTTTCTTT.

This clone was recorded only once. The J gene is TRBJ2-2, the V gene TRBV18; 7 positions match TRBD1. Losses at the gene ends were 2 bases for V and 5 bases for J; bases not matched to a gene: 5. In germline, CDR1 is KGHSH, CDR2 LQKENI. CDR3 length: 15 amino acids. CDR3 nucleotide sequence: TGTGCCAGCTCACCATCCCGGGACAGAACCGGGGAGCTGTTTTTT. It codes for CASSPSRDRTGELFF.

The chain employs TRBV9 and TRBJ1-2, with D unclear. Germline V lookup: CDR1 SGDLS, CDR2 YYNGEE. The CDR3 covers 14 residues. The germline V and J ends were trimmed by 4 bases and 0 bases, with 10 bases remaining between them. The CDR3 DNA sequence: TGTGCCAGCAGCCTCAATATAGCTAACTATGGCTACACCTTC. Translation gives CASSLNIANYGYTF.

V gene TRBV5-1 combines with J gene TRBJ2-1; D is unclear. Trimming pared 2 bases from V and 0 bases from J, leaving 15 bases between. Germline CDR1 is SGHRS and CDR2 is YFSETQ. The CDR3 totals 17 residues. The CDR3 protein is CASSFPRARSSYNEQFF. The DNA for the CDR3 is TGCGCCAGCAGCTTTCCCCGAGCCCGGAGCTCCTACAATGAGCAGTTCTTC.

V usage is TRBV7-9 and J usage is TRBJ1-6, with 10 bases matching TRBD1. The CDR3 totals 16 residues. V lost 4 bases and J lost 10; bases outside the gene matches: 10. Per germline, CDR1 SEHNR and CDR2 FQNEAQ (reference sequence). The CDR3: CASSSLSGTGESPLHF. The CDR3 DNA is TGTGCCAGCAGCTCCCTTTCCGGGACAGGGGAATCACCCCTCCACTTT.

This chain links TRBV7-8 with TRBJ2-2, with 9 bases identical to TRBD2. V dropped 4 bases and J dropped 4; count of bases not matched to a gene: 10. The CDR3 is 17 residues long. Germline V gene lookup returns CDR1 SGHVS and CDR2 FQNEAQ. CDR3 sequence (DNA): TGTGCCAGCAGCTCCAGTTCCGCGGGAGGGATCACCGGGGAGCTGTTTTTT. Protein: CASSSSSAGGITGELFF.

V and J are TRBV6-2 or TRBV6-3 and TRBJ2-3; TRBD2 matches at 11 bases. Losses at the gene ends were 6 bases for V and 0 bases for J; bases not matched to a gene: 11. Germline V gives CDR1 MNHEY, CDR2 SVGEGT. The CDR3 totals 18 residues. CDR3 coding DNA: TGTGCCAGCAGCAGACCCTCGACTAGCGGGGACAGCACAGATACGCAGTATTTT. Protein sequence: CASSRPSTSGDSTDTQYF.

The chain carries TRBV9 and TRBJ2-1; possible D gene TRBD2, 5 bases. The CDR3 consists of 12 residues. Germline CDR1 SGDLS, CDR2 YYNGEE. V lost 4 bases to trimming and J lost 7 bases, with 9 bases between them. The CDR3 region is CASSPSGNEQFF. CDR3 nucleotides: TGTGCCAGCAGCCCGAGCGGAAATGAGCAGTTCTTC. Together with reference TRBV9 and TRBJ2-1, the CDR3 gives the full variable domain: DSGVTQTPKHLITATGQRVTLRCSPRSGDLSVYWYQQSLDQGLQFLIQYYNGEERAKGNILERFSAQQFPDLHSELNLSSLELGDSALYFCASSPSGNEQFFGPGTRLTVL.

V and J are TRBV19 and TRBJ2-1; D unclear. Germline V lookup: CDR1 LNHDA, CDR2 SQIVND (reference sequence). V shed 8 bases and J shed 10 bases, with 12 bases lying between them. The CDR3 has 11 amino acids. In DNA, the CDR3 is TGTGCCAGTGGGCTTGTGGTGGAGCAGTTCTTC. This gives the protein CASGLVVEQFF.

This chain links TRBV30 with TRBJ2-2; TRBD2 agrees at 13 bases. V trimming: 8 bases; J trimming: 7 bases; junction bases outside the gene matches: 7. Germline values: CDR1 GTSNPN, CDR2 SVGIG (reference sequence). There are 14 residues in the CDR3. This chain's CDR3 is CAALGTSGIGELFF. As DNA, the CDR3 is TGTGCCGCGCTGGGGACTAGCGGGATCGGGGAGCTGTTTTTT.

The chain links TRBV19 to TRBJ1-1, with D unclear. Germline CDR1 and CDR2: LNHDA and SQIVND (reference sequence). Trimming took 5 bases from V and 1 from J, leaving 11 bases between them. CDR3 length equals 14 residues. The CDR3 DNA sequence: TGTGCCAGTAGTTTGGTGCGGTCGAACACTGAAGCTTTCTTT. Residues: CASSLVRSNTEAFF.

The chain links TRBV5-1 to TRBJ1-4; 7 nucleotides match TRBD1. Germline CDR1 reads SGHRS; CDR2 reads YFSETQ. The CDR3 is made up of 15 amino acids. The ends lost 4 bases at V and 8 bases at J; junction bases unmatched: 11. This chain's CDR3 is CASSPGGAGGEKLFF. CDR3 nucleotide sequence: TGCGCCAGCAGCCCCGGTGGGGCAGGGGGAGAAAAACTGTTTTTT.

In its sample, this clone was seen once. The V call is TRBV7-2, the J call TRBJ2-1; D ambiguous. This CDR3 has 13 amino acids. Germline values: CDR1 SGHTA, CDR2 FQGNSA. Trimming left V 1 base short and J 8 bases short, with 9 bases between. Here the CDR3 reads CASSLDLGDEQFF. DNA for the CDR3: TGTGCCAGCAGCTTAGATCTAGGCGATGAGCAGTTCTTC.

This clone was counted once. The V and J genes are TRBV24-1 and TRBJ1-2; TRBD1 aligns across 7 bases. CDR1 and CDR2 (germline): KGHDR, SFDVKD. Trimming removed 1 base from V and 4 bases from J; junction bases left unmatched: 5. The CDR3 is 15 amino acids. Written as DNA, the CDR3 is TGTGCCACCAGTGATTTTTCAGGGGGAATCTATGGCTACACCTTC. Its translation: CATSDFSGGIYGYTF.

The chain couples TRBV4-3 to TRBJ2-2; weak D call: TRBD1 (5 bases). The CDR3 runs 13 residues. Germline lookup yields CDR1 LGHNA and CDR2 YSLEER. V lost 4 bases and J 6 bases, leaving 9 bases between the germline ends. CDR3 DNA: TGCGCCAGCAGCCTAGGGGTGGCCGGGGAGCTGTTTTTT. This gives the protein CASSLGVAGELFF.

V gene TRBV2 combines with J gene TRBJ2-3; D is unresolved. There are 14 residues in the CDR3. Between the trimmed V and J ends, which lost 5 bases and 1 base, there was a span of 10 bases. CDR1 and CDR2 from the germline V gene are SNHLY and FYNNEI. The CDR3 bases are TGTGCCAGCAGTCCTCTTCCCCGCACAGATACGCAGTATTTT. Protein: CASSPLPRTDTQYF. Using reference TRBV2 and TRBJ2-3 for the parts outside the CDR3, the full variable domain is EPEVTQTPSHQVTQMGQEVILRCVPISNHLYFYWYRQILGQKVEFLVSFYNNEISEKSEIFDDQFSVERPDGSNFTLKIRSTKLEDSAMYFCASSPLPRTDTQYFGPGTRLTVL.

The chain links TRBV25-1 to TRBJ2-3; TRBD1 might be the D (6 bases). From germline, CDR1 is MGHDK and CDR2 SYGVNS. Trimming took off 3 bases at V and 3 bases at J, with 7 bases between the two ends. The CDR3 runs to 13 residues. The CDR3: CASSDRGTDTQYF. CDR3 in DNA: TGTGCCAGCAGTGACAGGGGAACAGATACGCAGTATTTT.

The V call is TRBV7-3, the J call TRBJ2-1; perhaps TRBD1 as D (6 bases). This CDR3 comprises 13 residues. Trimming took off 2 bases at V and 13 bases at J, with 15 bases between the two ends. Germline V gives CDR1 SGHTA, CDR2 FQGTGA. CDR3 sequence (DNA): TGTGCCAGCAGCTTATTATTACAGGGAGAACAGTTCTTC. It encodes CASSLLLQGEQFF.

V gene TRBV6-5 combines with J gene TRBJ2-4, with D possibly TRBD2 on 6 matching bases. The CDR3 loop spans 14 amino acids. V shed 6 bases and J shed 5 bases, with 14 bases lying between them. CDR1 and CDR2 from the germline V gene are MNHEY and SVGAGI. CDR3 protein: CASSASVSENIQYF. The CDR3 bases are TGTGCCAGCAGCGCTAGCGTGAGCGAAAACATTCAGTACTTC.

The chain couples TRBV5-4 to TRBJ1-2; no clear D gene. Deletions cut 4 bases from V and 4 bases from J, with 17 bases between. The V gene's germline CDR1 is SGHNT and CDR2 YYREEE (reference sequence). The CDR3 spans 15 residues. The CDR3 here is CASSADWASRYGYTF. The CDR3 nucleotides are TGTGCCAGCAGCGCGGACTGGGCCAGTCGCTATGGCTACACCTTC. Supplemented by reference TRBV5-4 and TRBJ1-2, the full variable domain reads ETGVTQSPTHLIKTRGQQVTLRCSSQSGHNTVSWYQQALGQGPQFIFQYYREEENGRGNFPPRFSGLQFPNYSSELNVNALELDDSALYLCASSADWASRYGYTFGSGTRLTVV.

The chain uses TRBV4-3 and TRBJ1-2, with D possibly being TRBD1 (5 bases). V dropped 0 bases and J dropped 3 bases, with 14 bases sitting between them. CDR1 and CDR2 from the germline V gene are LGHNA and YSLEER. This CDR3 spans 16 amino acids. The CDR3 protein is CASSQDLLGDYYGYTF. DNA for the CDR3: TGCGCCAGCAGCCAAGATCTTCTGGGGGACTACTATGGCTACACCTTC.

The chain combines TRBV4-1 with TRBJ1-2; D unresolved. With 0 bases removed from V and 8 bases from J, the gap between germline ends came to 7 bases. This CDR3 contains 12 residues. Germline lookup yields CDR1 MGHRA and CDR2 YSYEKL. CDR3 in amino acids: CASSQDPRGYTF. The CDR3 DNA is TGCGCCAGCAGCCAAGACCCGCGGGGCTACACCTTC.